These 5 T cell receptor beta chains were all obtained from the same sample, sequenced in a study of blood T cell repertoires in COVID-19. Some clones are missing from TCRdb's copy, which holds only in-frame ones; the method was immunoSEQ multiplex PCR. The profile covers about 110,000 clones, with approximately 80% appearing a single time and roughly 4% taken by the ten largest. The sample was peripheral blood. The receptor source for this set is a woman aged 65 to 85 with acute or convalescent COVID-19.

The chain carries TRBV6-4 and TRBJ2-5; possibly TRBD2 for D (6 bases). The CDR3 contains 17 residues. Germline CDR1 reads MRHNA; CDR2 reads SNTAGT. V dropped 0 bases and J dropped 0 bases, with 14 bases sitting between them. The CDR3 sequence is CASSDSGGQWYQETQYF. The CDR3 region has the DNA TGTGCCAGCAGTGACTCGGGAGGACAATGGTACCAAGAGACCCAGTACTTC.

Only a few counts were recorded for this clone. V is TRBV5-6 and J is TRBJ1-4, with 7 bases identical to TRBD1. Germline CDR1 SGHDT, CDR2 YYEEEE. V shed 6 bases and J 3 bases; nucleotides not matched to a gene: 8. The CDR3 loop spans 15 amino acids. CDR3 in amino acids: CASTLGDRPNEKLFF. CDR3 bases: TGTGCCAGCACCTTAGGGGACAGACCTAATGAAAAACTGTTTTTT.

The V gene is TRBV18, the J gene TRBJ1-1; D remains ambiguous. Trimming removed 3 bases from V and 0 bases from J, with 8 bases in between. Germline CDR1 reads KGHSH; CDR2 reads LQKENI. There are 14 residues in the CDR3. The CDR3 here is CASSPEGLNTEAFF. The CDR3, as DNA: TGTGCCAGCTCACCGGAGGGCCTGAACACTGAAGCTTTCTTT.

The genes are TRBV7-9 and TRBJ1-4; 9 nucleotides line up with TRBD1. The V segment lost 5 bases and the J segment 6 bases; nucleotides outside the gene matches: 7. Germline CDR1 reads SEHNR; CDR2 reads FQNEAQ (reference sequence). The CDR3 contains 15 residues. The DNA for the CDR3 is TGTGCCAGCAGCGACCCCGGGACAGGGTATGAAAAACTGTTTTTT. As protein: CASSDPGTGYEKLFF.

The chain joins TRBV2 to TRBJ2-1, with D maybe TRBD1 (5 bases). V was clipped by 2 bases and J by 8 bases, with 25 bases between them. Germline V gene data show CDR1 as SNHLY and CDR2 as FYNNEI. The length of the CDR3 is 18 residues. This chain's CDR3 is CASSEYFGAFFPVHEQFF. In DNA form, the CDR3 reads TGTGCCAGCAGTGAATATTTTGGGGCGTTCTTTCCGGTTCATGAGCAGTTCTTC.